Presented here are 18 T cell receptor beta chains from one specimen sequenced in a study of blood T cells in healthy people across ages. A second PCR, run for roughly 7 to 12 cycles, used a sample-barcoded 5' primer plus a J-beta primer mix. TCRdb re-analysed the 5' RACE reads in MiXCR, keeping a single row per CDR3 protein. The table has some 790,000 distinct CDR3 sequences, around 26% seen once. Input material: blood. Receptor source: a woman of 80 years or more in good health.

Concerning this clonotype: A junction boundary mismatches the germline segment, possibly from a read error. This chain uses TRBV6-6 with TRBJ2-5; TRBD1 aligns across 9 bases. The CDR3 runs 16 residues. CDR1 is MNHNY and CDR2 is SVGAGI in the germline V gene (reference sequence). This CDR3 reads CASRRDRVQAEEAQYF. CDR3 DNA: TGTGCCAGCAGACGGGACAGGGTTCAGGCCGAAGAGGCCCAGTACTTC.

There are many counts of this clonotype. The chain links TRBV29-1 to TRBJ2-1; 10 bases line up with TRBD1. Losses at the gene ends were 5 bases for V and 6 bases for J; bases not matched to a gene: 4. This CDR3 is built from 13 residues. Germline assignment: CDR1 SQVTM and CDR2 ANQGSEA. CDR3 sequence (DNA): TGCAGCGTTTGGCGGACAGGGGGCAATGAGCAGTTCTTC. Its protein product is CSVWRTGGNEQFF.

The CDR3 region is CASSYKGAAGRETQYF. The CDR3 bases are TGTGCCAGCAGCTACAAAGGGGCGGCAGGGCGAGAGACCCAGTACTTC. The genes are TRBV5-5 and TRBJ2-4; weak D call: TRBD1 (5 bases). The J call may be in error: the DNA end matches TRBJ2-5 better. The length of the CDR3 is 16 residues. Germline-derived CDR1 and CDR2 are SGHKS and YYEKEE (reference sequence).

Comments on this clonotype: This may stem from a read error, because a much larger clone lies one nucleotide away. V is TRBV28 and J is TRBJ2-5; D is unresolved. Germline V gene data show CDR1 as MDHEN and CDR2 as SYDVKM. There are 15 residues in the CDR3. CDR3 loop: CANSLQNQLQETQYF. In nucleotides, the CDR3 is TGTGCCAACAGTCTCCAAAACCAGCTCCAAGAGACCCAGTACTTC.

A remark on this clonotype: One base away lies a much larger clone, so this may be a sequencing read error. The chain is built from TRBV6-5 and TRBJ2-6; D possibly corresponds to TRBD1 (6 bases). Germline CDR1 is MNHEY and CDR2 is SVGAGI. The CDR3 has 15 amino acids. The CDR3 loop reads CASSASGAGANALTF. The CDR3 DNA is TGTGCCAGCAGTGCCTCAGGGGCTGGGGCCAACGCCCTGACTTTC.

This clonotype was counted only a few times. V usage is TRBV29-1 and J usage is TRBJ1-1; maybe TRBD1 (6 bases). CDR1 is SQVTM and CDR2 is ANQGSEA in the germline V gene. V was cut by 8 bases and J by 2 bases, with 18 bases left in between. This CDR3 is built from 14 residues. DNA of the CDR3: TGCAGCACACACAAGGGGGGGACTAACACTGAAGCTTTCTTT. Amino acids: CSTHKGGTNTEAFF. Full variable domain (outside the CDR3, taken from reference TRBV29-1 and TRBJ1-1): SAVISQKPSRDICQRGTSLTIQCQVDSQVTMMFWYRQQPGQSLTLIATANQGSEATYESGFVIDKFPISRPNLTFSTLTVSNMSPEDSSIYLCSTHKGGTNTEAFFGQGTRLTVV.

The rearrangement joins TRBV3-1 to TRBJ2-7; D is possibly TRBD1 or TRBD2 (5 bases each). The CDR3 is 16 residues long. The germline gives CDR1 LGHDT, CDR2 YNNKEL (reference sequence). V shed 8 bases and J shed 7 bases, with 27 bases lying between them. The CDR3 DNA reads as TGTGCCAGCGCGCGGTGGGGGAGCCCTCCTCAGAATGAGCAGTACTTC. It codes for CASARWGSPPQNEQYF.

This clonotype occurred many times. The genes are TRBV2 and TRBJ2-1; 12 bases are a match to TRBD1. The J segment lost 9 bases and the V segment lost 4 bases, leaving 4 bases of the junction unmatched. The CDR3 extends over 14 amino acids. Germline CDR1 SNHLY, CDR2 FYNNEI. CDR3 nucleotides: TGTGCCAGCAGTGGGGACAGGGGGCTTGGTGAGCAGTTCTTC. It is translated as CASSGDRGLGEQFF.

A remark on this clonotype: Sequence at one end of the junction differs from germline and may be a read error. The chain has TRBV19 and TRBJ2-4; D remains ambiguous. Germline loops: CDR1 LNHDA, CDR2 SQIVND (reference sequence). The CDR3 is 14 amino acids. CDR3 amino acids: CASRDGEAKNIRYF. CDR3 sequence (DNA): TGTGCCAGTAGGGACGGTGAAGCCAAAAACATTCGGTACTTC. The variable domain in full, with the rest retrieved from reference TRBV19 and TRBJ2-4, is DGGITQSPKYLFRKEGQNVTLSCEQNLNHDAMYWYRQDPGQGLRLIYYSQIVNDFQKGDIAEGYSVSREKKESFPLTVTSAQKNPTAFYLCASRDGEAKNIRYFGAGTRLSVL.

This clonotype was counted ten times or more. The chain couples TRBV20-1 to TRBJ1-2; D might be TRBD1 (6 bases). CDR1 and CDR2 from the germline V gene are DFQATT and SNEGSKA (reference sequence). This CDR3 contains 17 residues. V lost 2 bases and J 0 bases, leaving 19 bases between the germline ends. CDR3 bases: TGCAGTGCTAGAAGGGAGGGGGTGTTAACTTCTAACTATGGCTACACCTTC. Its protein is CSARREGVLTSNYGYTF.

The gene calls are TRBV27 and TRBJ2-7, with a possible D match to TRBD2 (6 bases). This CDR3 is built from 15 residues. Germline V gene sequence: CDR1 MNHEY, CDR2 SMNVEV (reference sequence). Trimming left V 6 bases short and J 5 bases short, with 20 bases between. CDR3 amino acids: CASSKDRDSTHEQYF. The CDR3 nucleotides are TGTGCCAGCAGCAAGGACCGGGACTCCACCCACGAGCAGTACTTC.

Concerning this clonotype itself: A much larger clone lies a single base off, so this may be a read error. The CDR3 is CSATRSYGCTF. CDR3 DNA sequence: TGCAGTGCTACTCGGTCGTATGGCTGCACCTTC. The rearrangement joins TRBV20-1 to TRBJ1-2, with D unresolved. CDR3 size: 11 residues. The germline V gene has CDR1 DFQATT and CDR2 SNEGSKA (reference sequence).

This chain connects TRBV6-2 or TRBV6-3 to TRBJ1-1; D might be TRBD1 (5 bases). The CDR3 runs 16 residues. Germline lookup yields CDR1 MNHEY and CDR2 SVGEGT. V was shortened by 6 bases and J by 0 bases, with 17 bases between the two germline ends. The CDR3 is CASSRIWGELNTEAFF. The CDR3 region has the DNA TGTGCCAGCAGCCGAATTTGGGGGGAGTTGAACACTGAAGCTTTCTTT.

The chain joins TRBV7-9 to TRBJ1-6; D unresolved. V lost 7 bases and J lost 9, with 16 bases in between. This CDR3 is 14 amino acids long. CDR1 SEHNR and CDR2 FQNEAQ come from the germline V gene (reference sequence). The CDR3 DNA reads TGTGCCAGCACCCTGTTAGGGTCGAGTTCACCCCTCCACTTT. As protein: CASTLLGSSSPLHF.

This clonotype was seen a handful of times. This chain links TRBV25-1 with TRBJ2-5; D gene uncertain. The CDR3 runs to 13 residues. Germline CDR1 is MGHDK and CDR2 is SYGVNS. Deletions cut 0 bases from V and 5 bases from J, with 7 bases between. The CDR3, as DNA: TGTGCCAGCAGTGAATATATGCGGGAGACCCAGTACTTC. Residues: CASSEYMRETQYF.

The chain links TRBV12-3 or TRBV12-4 to TRBJ1-6; tentative D call: TRBD1 (6 bases). Between the trimmed V and J ends, which lost 3 bases and 16 bases, there was a span of 13 bases. The CDR3 contains 12 residues. CDR3 in DNA: TGTGCCAGCAGTTTTTCATCAGGGGCTCTCCACTTT. This codes for CASSFSSGALHF.

At least ten counts were recorded for this clonotype. This chain uses TRBV7-2 with TRBJ2-1; the match to TRBD2 covers 9 bases. The trim removed 2 bases at V and 2 bases at J, leaving 10 bases unmatched. Germline CDR1 is SGHTA and CDR2 is FQGNSA. CDR3 length: 18 residues. CDR3 in DNA: TGTGCCAGCAGCTTACTTGCGGGGGGGCCCTATACCTACAATGAGCAGTTCTTC. Protein sequence: CASSLLAGGPYTYNEQFF. The full variable domain, completed using reference TRBV7-2 and TRBJ2-1, is GAGVSQSPSNKVTEKGKDVELRCDPISGHTALYWYRQSLGQGLEFLIYFQGNSAPDKSGLPSDRFSAERTGGSVSTLTIQRTQQEDSAVYLCASSLLAGGPYTYNEQFFGPGTRLTVL.

This clonotype was observed a handful of times. The genes are TRBV3-1 and TRBJ2-7, with 8 bases aligning to TRBD2. V lost 5 bases and J lost 9; bases outside the gene matches: 3. The CDR3 covers 11 residues. Germline-derived CDR1 and CDR2 are LGHDT and YNNKEL (reference sequence). The CDR3 spells CASSSGTRQYF. For the CDR3, the DNA is TGTGCCAGCAGCTCTGGGACTAGGCAGTACTTC.